This entry lists 14 T cell receptor beta chains sequenced from one sample in a study of human T cells and chemical hapten exposure. TCRdb processed the RACE reads anew with MiXCR; each CDR3 protein has one entry. Of 370,000 or so distinct CDR3 sequences in the sample, approximately 5.1% are singletons; the top ten hold about 2.2%. Time point specified: patch test 1, 2 weeks after DPC sensitization. Treatment denoted: therapeutic diphenylcyclopropenone sensitization with weekly scalp DPC. The sample was whole blood, taken in connection with sensitization to the hapten diphenylcyclopropenone (DPC). The receptor set was obtained from a woman aged 45-65 years with alopecia areata. Some clones in this sample may be carry-over from other donors' samples.

The rearrangement joins TRBV12-2 to TRBJ2-6; the D segment call TRBD2 is taken from the table without a DNA check. TRBV12-2 is a recognized pseudogene. The CDR3 loop spans 19 amino acids. CDR3 sequence reads: CASRMRTSGSLSGANVLTF. The CDR3 bases are TGTGCAAGTCGCATGAGGACTAGCGGGTCCCTCTCTGGGGCCAACGTCCTGACTTTC.

V usage is TRBV2 and J usage is TRBJ1-1; 7 bases are a match to TRBD1. The CDR3 covers 15 residues. Germline lookup yields CDR1 SNHLY and CDR2 FYNNEI. V dropped 3 bases and J dropped 0; count of bases not matched to a gene: 4. CDR3 sequence (DNA): TGTGCCAGCAGTGACCACAGGGGCCTGAACACTGAAGCTTTCTTT. Translating gives CASSDHRGLNTEAFF.

Only a few counts were recorded for this clonotype. The chain recombines TRBV12-3 or TRBV12-4 with TRBJ1-1, with a possible D match to TRBD1 (5 bases). The CDR3 contains 14 residues. The V end was cut by 7 bases, the J end by 3 bases, with 15 bases between. CDR3 sequence: CASTLVAGHTEAFF. The CDR3 nucleotides read TGTGCCAGCACCCTTGTGGCAGGGCACACTGAAGCTTTCTTT.

Many counts were recorded for this clonotype. The DNA for the CDR3 is TGTGCCAGCAGATCAGGACAGGTCATCAATGAAAAACTGTTTTTT. Amino acid sequence: CASRSGQVINEKLFF. The genes are TRBV6-1 and TRBJ1-4, with 7 bases lining up with TRBD1. Unmatched junction bases numbered 9, after V lost 6 bases and J lost 5 bases. CDR1 and CDR2 from the germline V gene are MNHNS and SASEGT. The CDR3 has 15 amino acids.

This clonotype was detected many times. This chain uses TRBV20-1 with TRBJ2-7, with TRBD2 matching over 12 bases. Germline values: CDR1 DFQATT, CDR2 SNEGSKA (reference sequence). Unmatched junction bases numbered 7, after V lost 5 bases and J lost 5 bases. The CDR3 sequence is 14 residues long. This CDR3 is CSAPTSGSAHEQYF. The CDR3 nucleotides read TGCAGTGCTCCGACTAGCGGGAGCGCCCACGAGCAGTACTTC.

The chain couples TRBV10-3 to TRBJ2-5; 9 bases match TRBD2. The CDR3 spans 15 residues. With V trimmed by 6 bases and J by 2 bases, 7 bases remained unmatched. The germline V gene encodes CDR1 ENHRY and CDR2 SYGVKD. The CDR3, as DNA: TGTGCCATCAGCGGAGCGGGGGGAAGTCAAGAGACCCAGTACTTC. Amino acids: CAISGAGGSQETQYF.

This clonotype was seen many times. The chain combines TRBV5-1 with TRBJ2-7; TRBD1 aligns across 8 bases. Germline CDR1 is SGHRS and CDR2 is YFSETQ. The CDR3 length is 14 residues. V dropped 4 bases and J dropped 5; count of bases not matched to a gene: 8. The CDR3 DNA reads as TGCGCCAGCAGCCAGATGGACAGGGCCGACGAGCAGTACTTC. Translated, it gives CASSQMDRADEQYF.

This clonotype occurred many times. The V call is TRBV20-1, the J call TRBJ2-3; the match to TRBD2 covers 10 bases. This CDR3 region has 16 residues. J gave up 2 bases and V 6 bases, and 11 bases lay outside the gene matches. The germline V gene encodes CDR1 DFQATT and CDR2 SNEGSKA (reference sequence). In nucleotides, the CDR3 is TGCAGTGCCACAACCCAGGGACTAGCGATCACAGATACGCAGTATTTT. The encoded protein is CSATTQGLAITDTQYF.

The sample holds a few counts of this clonotype. V gene TRBV20-1 combines with J gene TRBJ2-6; D remains unclear. V lost 5 bases and J lost 1, with 24 bases in between. The CDR3 spans 19 residues. CDR1 and CDR2 (germline): DFQATT, SNEGSKA (reference sequence). DNA for the CDR3: TGCAGTGCTGTACGACCCGGGCCGCCCCCTTTATCTGGGGCCAACGTCCTGACTTTC. The encoded protein is CSAVRPGPPPLSGANVLTF.

This clonotype was seen at least ten times. The rearrangement joins TRBV6-2 or TRBV6-3 to TRBJ2-1; 10 bases line up with TRBD1. The junction had 3 bases not matched to a gene; V was cut back by 4 bases and J by 6 bases. This CDR3 has 14 amino acids. Germline loops: CDR1 MNHEY, CDR2 SVGEGT. CDR3 DNA sequence: TGTGCCAGCAGTTCGGGACAGGGGTTCAATGAGCAGTTCTTC. Amino acids: CASSSGQGFNEQFF.

This chain links TRBV5-6 with TRBJ1-1; no clear D gene. The V end was cut by 0 bases, the J end by 0 bases, with 6 bases between. In germline, CDR1 is SGHDT, CDR2 YYEEEE. CDR3 size: 14 residues. The CDR3 DNA reads TGTGCCAGCAGCTTGGACATGCTGAACACTGAAGCTTTCTTT. Encoded protein: CASSLDMLNTEAFF.

The rearrangement joins TRBV28 to TRBJ2-1; 16 bases agree with TRBD2. The germline V gene has CDR1 MDHEN and CDR2 SYDVKM. V shed 5 bases, J shed 0 bases, and the junction held 10 bases outside the gene matches. The CDR3 covers 20 residues. For the CDR3, the DNA is TGTGCCAGCAGTCCCGGGACTAGCGGGAGGGATCGGGCCTCCTACAATGAGCAGTTCTTC. This translates into CASSPGTSGRDRASYNEQFF.

This clonotype was counted many times. The V and J genes are TRBV7-9 and TRBJ2-7; D is possibly TRBD2 (6 bases). Germline CDR1 is SEHNR and CDR2 is FQNEAQ (reference sequence). Trimming stripped 5 bases from V and 2 bases from J, with 16 bases between. The CDR3 loop spans 15 amino acids. The DNA for the CDR3 is TGTGCCAGCAGCCCCCTTGGGGGGAGGACCTACGAGCAGTACTTC. It codes for CASSPLGGRTYEQYF.

In this sample, this clonotype turned up many times. The chain combines TRBV29-1 with TRBJ2-1, with D perhaps TRBD1 (7 bases). CDR3 length equals 12 residues. The V end lost 6 bases, the J end lost 2 bases, and 8 bases lay between the germline ends. CDR1 is SQVTM and CDR2 is ANQGSEA in the germline V gene. CDR3 loop: CSVRGAYNEQFF. DNA of the CDR3: TGCAGCGTCAGGGGGGCCTACAATGAGCAGTTCTTC.